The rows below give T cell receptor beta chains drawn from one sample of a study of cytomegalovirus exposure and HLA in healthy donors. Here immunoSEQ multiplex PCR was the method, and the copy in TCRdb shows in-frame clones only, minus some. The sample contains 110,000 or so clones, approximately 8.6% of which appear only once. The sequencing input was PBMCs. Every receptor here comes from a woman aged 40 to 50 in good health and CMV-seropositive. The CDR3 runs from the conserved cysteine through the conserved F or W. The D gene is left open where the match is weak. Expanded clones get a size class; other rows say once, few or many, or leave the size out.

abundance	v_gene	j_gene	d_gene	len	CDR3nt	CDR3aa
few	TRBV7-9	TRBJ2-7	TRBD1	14	TGTGCCAGCACCTACTCCGGGACAGGCTACGAGCAGTACTTC	CASTYSGTGYEQYF
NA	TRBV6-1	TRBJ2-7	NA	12	TGTGCCAGCAGTGAGTGGGGGCGCGAGCAGTACTTC	CASSEWGREQYF
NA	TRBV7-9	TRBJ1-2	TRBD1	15	TGTGCCAGCAGCTTATACGCGACAGGGGGCCAGGGCTACACCTTC	CASSLYATGGQGYTF
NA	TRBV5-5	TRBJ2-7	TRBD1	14	TGTGCCAGCAGGATGGGACAGGCCCCGGGGGAGCAGTACTTC	CASRMGQAPGEQYF
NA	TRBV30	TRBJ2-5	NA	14	TGTGCCTGGAGTCCCCCCCTGGGCGGGGAGACCCAGTACTTC	CAWSPPLGGETQYF
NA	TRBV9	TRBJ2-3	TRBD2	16	TGTGCCAGCAGCGGAGCTAGCGGGGGTGTCACAGATACGCAGTATTTT	CASSGASGGVTDTQYF
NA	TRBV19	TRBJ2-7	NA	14	TGTGCCAGTAGTCTCGGCGGGGCGGTGGGAGAGCAGTACTTC	CASSLGGAVGEQYF
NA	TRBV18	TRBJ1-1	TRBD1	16	TGTGCCAGCTCACCAATAAGGGGACAGGGAGGCACTGAAGCTTTCTTT	CASSPIRGQGGTEAFF
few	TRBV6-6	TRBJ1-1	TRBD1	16	TGTGCCAGCAGTTACGGAGACAGGGGGGTGAGCACTGAAGCTTTCTTT	CASSYGDRGVSTEAFF
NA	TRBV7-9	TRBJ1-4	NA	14	TGTGCCAGCAGCTTAGGGATTCAGGATGAAAAACTGTTTTTT	CASSLGIQDEKLFF
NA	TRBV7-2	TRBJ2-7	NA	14	TGTGCCAGCAACTTATTACAGGGCGTATACGAGCAGTACTTC	CASNLLQGVYEQYF
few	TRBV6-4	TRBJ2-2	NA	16	TGTGCCAGCAGTGACATACCACAGGAAAACACCGGGGAGCTGTTTTTT	CASSDIPQENTGELFF
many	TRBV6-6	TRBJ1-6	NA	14	TGTGCCAGCAGTTACCAGGGGACTAATTCACCCCTCCACTTT	CASSYQGTNSPLHF
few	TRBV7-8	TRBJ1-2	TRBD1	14	TGTGCCAGCAGCCAACCGGGACAGTCCTATGGCTACACCTTC	CASSQPGQSYGYTF
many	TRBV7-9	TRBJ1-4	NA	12	TGTGCCAGCAGCTTAGGAGGCGAAAAACTGTTTTTT	CASSLGGEKLFF
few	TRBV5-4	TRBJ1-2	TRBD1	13	TGTGCCAGCAGCCCCGACAGGGGGCAAGGCAACACCTTC	CASSPDRGQGNTF
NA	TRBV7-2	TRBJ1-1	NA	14	TGTGCCAGCAGCCCCCCGGCGGTCTGGACTGAAGCTTTCTTT	CASSPPAVWTEAFF
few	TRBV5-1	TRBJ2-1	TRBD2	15	TGCGCCAGCAGCTTGCTAGCGGGCTCCTACAATGAGCAGTTCTTC	CASSLLAGSYNEQFF
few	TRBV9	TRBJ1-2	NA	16	TGTGCCAGCAGCGGCGACAGGATCATTACTACGACGGGCTACACCTTC	CASSGDRIITTTGYTF
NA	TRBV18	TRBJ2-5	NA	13	TGTGCCAGCTCACGGGACACGCAAGAGACCCAGTACTTC	CASSRDTQETQYF
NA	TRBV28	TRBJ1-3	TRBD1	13	TGTGCCAGTGCACAGGGGGCGCGGGACACCATATATTTT	CASAQGARDTIYF
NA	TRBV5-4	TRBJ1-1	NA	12	TGTGCCAGCAGCACCAGCGTTTCAACGGCTTTCTTT	CASSTSVSTAFF
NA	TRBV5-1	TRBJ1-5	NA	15	TGCGCCAGCAGCCCCAGGGGCGATAGCAATCAGCCCCAGCATTTT	CASSPRGDSNQPQHF
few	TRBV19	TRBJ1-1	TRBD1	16	TGTGCCAGTAGTAGCCGACAGGGCTGGATGAACACTGAAGCTTTCTTT	CASSSRQGWMNTEAFF
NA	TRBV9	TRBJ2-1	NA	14	TGTGCCAGCAGCGTAGCAATCTCTGGGCATGAGCAGTTCTTC	CASSVAISGHEQFF
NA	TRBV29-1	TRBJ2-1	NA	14	TGCAGCGTTGATACGTCAGGGGGGTACAATGAGCAGTTCTTC	CSVDTSGGYNEQFF
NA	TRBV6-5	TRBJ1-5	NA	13	TGTGCCAGCAGCCCCGCGGGGAATCAGCCCCAGCATTTT	CASSPAGNQPQHF
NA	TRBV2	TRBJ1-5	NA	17	TGTGCCAGCAGTCCATCTGCAGGGGCTAATAGCAATCAGCCCCAGCATTTT	CASSPSAGANSNQPQHF
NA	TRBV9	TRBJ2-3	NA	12	TGTGCCAGCAGTCCCTCACAAGATACGCAGTATTTT	CASSPSQDTQYF
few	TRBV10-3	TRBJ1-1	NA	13	TGTGCCATCACCGCCGGGGGGGACACTGAAGCTTTCTTT	CAITAGGDTEAFF
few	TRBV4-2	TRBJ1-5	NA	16	TGTGCCAGCAGCCCAGAGGGCGGACATAGCAATCAGCCCCAGCATTTT	CASSPEGGHSNQPQHF
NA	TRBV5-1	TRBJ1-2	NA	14	TGCGCCACAAGTCGGGGGGCCCCGCACGATGGCTACACCTTC	CATSRGAPHDGYTF
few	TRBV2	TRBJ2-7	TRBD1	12	TGTGCCAGCCGGACAGGGTCCTACGAGCAGTACTTC	CASRTGSYEQYF
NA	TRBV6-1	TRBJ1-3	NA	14	TGTGCCAGCGGTCGGGGAGGGGCTGGAAACACCATATATTTT	CASGRGGAGNTIYF
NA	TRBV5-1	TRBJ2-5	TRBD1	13	TGCGCCAGCTCTCGACAGGGGGAAGAGACCCAGTACTTC	CASSRQGEETQYF
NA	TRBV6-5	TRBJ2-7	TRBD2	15	TGTGCCAGCAGTCTACTAGCGGGGGGCGCCTACGAGCAGTACTTC	CASSLLAGGAYEQYF
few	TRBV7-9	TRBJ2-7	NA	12	TGTGCCAGCAGCCTTGACAGCCTCGAGCAGTACTTC	CASSLDSLEQYF
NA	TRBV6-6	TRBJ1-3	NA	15	TGTGCCAGCAGTTACCCAGGGGTTAGTGGAAACACCATATATTTT	CASSYPGVSGNTIYF
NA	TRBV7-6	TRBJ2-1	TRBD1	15	TGTGCCAGCAGCAGAACCGGGACAGGGTACAATGAGCAGTTCTTC	CASSRTGTGYNEQFF
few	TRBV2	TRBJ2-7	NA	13	TGTGCCAGCAGTGAAATCAGAAACTACGAGCAGTACTTC	CASSEIRNYEQYF
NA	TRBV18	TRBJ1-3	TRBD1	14	TGTGCCAGCTCATCCGGGACAGAGGGAAACACCATATATTTT	CASSSGTEGNTIYF
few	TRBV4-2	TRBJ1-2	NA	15	TGTGCCAGCAGCCAGAGGACAGTAAGGAACTATGGCTACACCTTC	CASSQRTVRNYGYTF
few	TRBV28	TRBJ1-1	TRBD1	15	TGTGCCAGCAGTTTAGGAGGGGGCGTCAACACTGAAGCTTTCTTT	CASSLGGGVNTEAFF
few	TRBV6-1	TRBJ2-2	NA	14	TGTGCCAGCAGTGAAGGCGCGTACACCGGGGAGCTGTTTTTT	CASSEGAYTGELFF
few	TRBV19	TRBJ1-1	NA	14	TGTGCCAGTAGTATAGCAGAGGGTTCGGCTGAAGCTTTCTTT	CASSIAEGSAEAFF
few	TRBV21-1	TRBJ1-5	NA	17	TGTGCCAGCAGCCCATGCCGGGACAGCCAAATTCGTCAGCCCCAGCATTTT	CASSPCRDSQIRQPQHF
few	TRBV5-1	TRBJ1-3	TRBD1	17	TGCGCCAGCAGCTTGGAGGGACAGGTCAGCTCTGGAAACACCATATATTTT	CASSLEGQVSSGNTIYF
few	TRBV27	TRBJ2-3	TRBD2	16	TGTGCCAGCAGTTTTTCGGGGAGGGTCGGCACAGATACGCAGTATTTT	CASSFSGRVGTDTQYF
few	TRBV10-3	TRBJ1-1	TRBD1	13	TGTGCCATCCGGACAGGGTTGAACACTGAAGCTTTCTTT	CAIRTGLNTEAFF
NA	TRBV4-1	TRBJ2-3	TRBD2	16	TGCGCCAGCAGCCAAGAGGGCGGGGGGCCGACAGGTACGCAGTATTTT	CASSQEGGGPTGTQYF
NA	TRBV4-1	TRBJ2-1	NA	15	TGCGCCAGCAGCCAAGATGGGAAAAGAGGGAATGAGCAGTTCTTC	CASSQDGKRGNEQFF
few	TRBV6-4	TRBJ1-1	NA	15	TGTGCCAGCAGTTTAAATCAACAGGGGAACACTGAAGCTTTCTTT	CASSLNQQGNTEAFF
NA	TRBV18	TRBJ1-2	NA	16	TGTGCCAGCTCACCCGGACAGCGATTGACTAACTATGGCTACACCTTC	CASSPGQRLTNYGYTF
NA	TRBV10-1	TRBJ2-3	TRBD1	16	TGCGCCAGCAGTGTATTGCAGGGGGCTTCAAAAGATACGCAGTATTTT	CASSVLQGASKDTQYF
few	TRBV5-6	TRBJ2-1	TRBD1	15	TGTGCCAGCAGCTTGGGACAGGGGCTTTACAATGAGCAGTTCTTC	CASSLGQGLYNEQFF
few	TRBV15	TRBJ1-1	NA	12	TGTGCCACCAGGGACAAGAACACTGAAGCTTTCTTT	CATRDKNTEAFF
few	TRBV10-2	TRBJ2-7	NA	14	TGCGCCAGCAATCCGTTTCGCGTCTCCTACGAGCAGTACTTC	CASNPFRVSYEQYF
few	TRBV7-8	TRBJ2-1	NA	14	TGTGCCAGCAGCTTGGGACTCGGGTACAATGAGCAGTTCTTC	CASSLGLGYNEQFF